The 32 T cell receptor beta chains listed next were all sequenced from one sample in a study of spatial heterogeneity in lung cancer (dated by TCRdb to the late 2010s). According to the study, the label for this sample's time point signals: sample taken at primary tumor resection. The library relied on 5' RACE. Sequencer: NextSeq 500. The public reads were quality trimmed at Q25 with fastp and then assembled into clones with MiXCR by TCRdb, keeping productive beta chains. Rows are combined by CDR3 protein, so each entry shows the most common genes and DNA. The sample records about 39,000 distinct CDR3 sequences, around 3.1% of which are singletons. Around 34% of the sample is taken by the ten largest. Sample: normal lung tissue next to the tumor, taken at surgery. The receptors were sampled from a male donor with early-stage non-small cell lung cancer.

This clonotype appeared many times. J is TRBJ1-2 and V is TRBV24-1; D gene ambiguous. The germline V gene has CDR1 KGHDR and CDR2 SFDVKD. The CDR3 consists of 13 residues. V dropped 3 bases and J dropped 2 bases, with 6 bases sitting between them. This CDR3 is CATSDPENYGYTF. The CDR3 coding sequence is TGTGCCACCAGTGATCCGGAGAACTATGGCTACACCTTC.

This clonotype has ten or more counts. This CDR3 reads CASSPGLAKEQYF. CDR3 nucleotides: TGTGCCAGCAGCCCGGGACTAGCGAAAGAGCAGTACTTC. The chain recombines TRBV3-1 with TRBJ2-7; 10 positions agree with TRBD2. This CDR3 has 13 residues. The V gene end was trimmed by 4 bases and the J gene end by 7 bases; junction bases not matched to a gene: 4. Germline V gives CDR1 LGHDT, CDR2 YNNKEL (reference sequence).

In its sample, this clonotype was seen a few times. V usage is TRBV7-9 and J usage is TRBJ2-3; the match to TRBD2 covers 8 bases. Trimming removed 6 bases from V and 2 bases from J; junction bases left unmatched: 10. The germline gives CDR1 SEHNR, CDR2 FQNEAQ (reference sequence). CDR3 size: 16 residues. This CDR3 is CASSSGLAGTTDTQYF. Written as DNA, the CDR3 is TGTGCCAGCAGTTCCGGACTAGCAGGAACCACAGATACGCAGTATTTT.

This clonotype was observed many times. The chain uses TRBV9 and TRBJ1-1, with a weak D call TRBD1 (5 bases). This CDR3 is built from 15 residues. CDR1 is SGDLS, CDR2 YYNGEE, per germline. V lost 4 bases to trimming and J lost 6 bases, with 19 bases between them. The CDR3 sequence: CASSRGLGNNPEAFF. The CDR3 nucleotides read TGTGCCAGCAGCCGGGGACTTGGCAATAACCCTGAAGCTTTCTTT. The complete variable domain, with remaining parts taken from reference TRBV9 and TRBJ1-1, reads DSGVTQTPKHLITATGQRVTLRCSPRSGDLSVYWYQQSLDQGLQFLIQYYNGEERAKGNILERFSAQQFPDLHSELNLSSLELGDSALYFCASSRGLGNNPEAFFGQGTRLTVV.

Ten or more counts support this clonotype. The V and J genes are TRBV7-2 and TRBJ1-6; tentative D call: TRBD1 (6 bases). Germline V gene lookup returns CDR1 SGHTA and CDR2 FQGNSA. This CDR3 region has 15 residues. The V end lost 5 bases, the J end lost 10 bases, and 18 bases lay between the germline ends. The CDR3 nucleotides are TGTGCCAGCAGCCCGCATGGGGGCACCGACTCACCCCTCCACTTT. Its translation is CASSPHGGTDSPLHF.

In its sample, this clonotype was seen many times. The genes are TRBV6-2 or TRBV6-3 and TRBJ1-1; possibly TRBD1 for D (5 bases). The V gene's germline CDR1 is MNHEY and CDR2 SVGEGT. Trimming cost V 8 bases and J 0 bases, with 13 bases left between them. This CDR3 spans 14 amino acids. The CDR3 coding sequence is TGTGCCAGCCGATTCTTGACAGTGAACACTGAAGCTTTCTTT. This codes for CASRFLTVNTEAFF.

This rearrangement joins TRBV5-4 to TRBJ1-6; the D gene is possibly TRBD1 (5 bases). The CDR3 extends over 14 amino acids. Between the trimmed V and J ends, which lost 3 bases and 6 bases, there was a span of 10 bases. Germline CDR1 SGHNT, CDR2 YYREEE (reference sequence). Here the CDR3 DNA reads TGTGCCAGCAGCTACCGGGACGGTAATTCACCCCTCCACTTT. Protein product: CASSYRDGNSPLHF.

In its sample, this clonotype was seen many times. This sequence joins TRBV27 and TRBJ1-1; TRBD1 matches at 7 bases. The CDR3 spans 15 residues. Trimming cost V 5 bases and J 6 bases; bases outside gene matches: 12. Germline V gene sequence: CDR1 MNHEY, CDR2 SMNVEV (reference sequence). In DNA, the CDR3 is TGTGCCAGCAGTGGGACGGGACAGAAGGGGCCTGAAGCTTTCTTT. The encoded protein is CASSGTGQKGPEAFF.

This clonotype was detected ten times or more. CDR3 nucleotides: TGTGCCAGCAGTTCCAACCGGGACGCAAGCTCCTACGAGCAGTACTTC. This gives the protein CASSSNRDASSYEQYF. This chain joins TRBV12-3 or TRBV12-4 and TRBJ2-7, with D possibly called TRBD1 or TRBD2 (5 bases each). The CDR3 loop spans 16 amino acids. The V end was cut by 4 bases, the J end by 0 bases, with 16 bases between.

This chain connects TRBV4-1 to TRBJ1-6; D gene unclear. V was shortened by 3 bases and J by 4 bases, with 10 bases between the two germline ends. This CDR3 region has 15 residues. The germline gives CDR1 MGHRA, CDR2 YSYEKL. The CDR3 sequence is CASSHSSVYNSPLHF. The CDR3 coding sequence is TGCGCCAGCAGCCACTCTTCGGTTTATAATTCACCCCTCCACTTT.

This rearrangement joins TRBV7-4 to TRBJ2-7; 7 bases agree with TRBD1. The V and J ends lost 5 bases and 2 bases, in that order; junction bases with no gene match: 12. The CDR3 runs 16 residues. Per germline, CDR1 SGHVT and CDR2 SQSDAQ. CDR3 protein: CASSVRDSPFTYEQYF. In DNA form, the CDR3 reads TGTGCCAGCAGCGTCCGGGACAGCCCCTTCACCTACGAGCAGTACTTC.

This clonotype has a count of ten or more. This chain uses TRBV6-5 with TRBJ1-1; possibly TRBD1 for D (5 bases). This CDR3 comprises 14 residues. Germline V gene sequence: CDR1 MNHEY, CDR2 SVGAGI. Trimming left V 2 bases short and J 11 bases short, with 18 bases between. This chain's CDR3 is CASSYQLKTGRAFF. CDR3 nucleotides: TGTGCCAGCAGTTACCAACTAAAAACAGGTCGCGCTTTCTTT.

This clonotype is large by share. The gene calls are TRBV12-3 or TRBV12-4 and TRBJ1-2, with D unresolved. V was clipped by 2 bases and J by 8 bases, with 6 bases between them. The CDR3 is 11 amino acids. The DNA for the CDR3 is TGTGCCAGCAGTTTAACCGGAGGCTACACCTTC. Encoded protein: CASSLTGGYTF.

This clonotype was detected many times. V gene TRBV5-1 combines with J gene TRBJ2-3, with 8 positions matching TRBD1. The junction had 6 bases not matched to a gene; V was cut back by 1 base and J by 5 bases. The length of the CDR3 is 15 residues. Germline assignment: CDR1 SGHRS and CDR2 YFSETQ. For the CDR3, the DNA is TGCGCCAGCAGCTTGATCCGGGACAGGAGAGATACGCAGTATTTT. It is translated as CASSLIRDRRDTQYF.

This clonotype was picked up many times. This chain links TRBV2 with TRBJ1-1; D not resolved. CDR1 and CDR2 from the germline V gene are SNHLY and FYNNEI. This CDR3 is built from 13 residues. Trimming left V 0 bases short and J 4 bases short, with 6 bases between. CDR3 DNA: TGTGCCAGCAGTGAAGCGCTTGTCACTGAAGCTTTCTTT. It specifies CASSEALVTEAFF. The whole variable domain, filled in from reference TRBV2 and TRBJ1-1, reads EPEVTQTPSHQVTQMGQEVILRCVPISNHLYFYWYRQILGQKVEFLVSFYNNEISEKSEIFDDQFSVERPDGSNFTLKIRSTKLEDSAMYFCASSEALVTEAFFGQGTRLTVV.

This clonotype was observed at least ten times. This chain uses TRBV6-2 or TRBV6-3 with TRBJ2-1, with 8 bases fitting TRBD2. Germline values: CDR1 MNHEY, CDR2 SVGEGT. CDR3 length: 15 residues. V lost 6 bases and J lost 0; bases outside the gene matches: 4. In DNA, the CDR3 is TGTGCCAGCAGCCCAAGCGGGAGCTCCTACAATGAGCAGTTCTTC. It yields the protein CASSPSGSSYNEQFF.

The chain carries TRBV11-3 and TRBJ2-7; no firm D call. Per germline, CDR1 SGHNT and CDR2 YENEEA. This CDR3 is built from 12 residues. Trimming took off 1 base at V and 7 bases at J, with 8 bases between the two ends. This CDR3 is CASSLGTGEQYF. In DNA form, the CDR3 reads TGTGCCAGCAGCTTAGGCACCGGGGAGCAGTACTTC.

This clonotype was recorded many times. The gene calls are TRBV18 and TRBJ2-7, with 7 bases aligning to TRBD2. The CDR3 covers 16 residues. V was pared by 3 bases and J by 2 bases, with 10 bases of the junction left unmatched. The germline V gene has CDR1 KGHSH and CDR2 LQKENI. CDR3 loop: CASSPADLADTYEQYF. CDR3 DNA sequence: TGTGCCAGCTCACCGGCGGACCTAGCGGACACCTACGAGCAGTACTTC.

This clonotype was seen repeatedly, ten times or more. The genes are TRBV7-2 and TRBJ2-3; 7 bases fit TRBD2. Trimming at V came to 1 base and at J to 3 bases, leaving 4 bases not matched to a gene. Looked up from germline, CDR1 is SGHTA and CDR2 is FQGNSA. The CDR3 extends over 15 amino acids. CDR3 bases: TGTGCCAGCAGCTTAGGAGCGGGAAAGACAGATACGCAGTATTTT. Amino acids: CASSLGAGKTDTQYF.

This clonotype occurred a few times. The rearrangement uses TRBV4-1 and TRBJ2-2; the match to TRBD1 covers 7 bases. The germline gives CDR1 MGHRA, CDR2 YSYEKL. V was pared by 6 bases and J by 5 bases, with 9 bases of the junction left unmatched. The length of the CDR3 is 15 residues. The CDR3 nucleotides read TGCGCCAGCAGAGACAGGGCGCTTTCAACCGGGGAGCTGTTTTTT. The encoded protein is CASRDRALSTGELFF.

The rearrangement uses TRBV18 and TRBJ1-5; possibly TRBD1 for D (6 bases). This CDR3 has 13 residues. Germline CDR1 is KGHSH and CDR2 is LQKENI. V lost 6 bases and J lost 7, with 13 bases in between. In nucleotides, the CDR3 is TGTGCCAGCTCCCAGGGGTGGGACCAGCCCCAGCATTTT. This sequence encodes CASSQGWDQPQHF.

This clonotype was observed at least ten times. V and J are TRBV27 and TRBJ2-7; 9 positions agree with TRBD1. CDR1 and CDR2 (germline): MNHEY, SMNVEV (reference sequence). This CDR3 has 15 residues. Trimming took 5 bases from V and 5 from J; bases not matched to a gene: 10. CDR3 DNA: TGTGCCAGCAGTATTACAGGGGGCGCTTTCGACGAGCAGTACTTC. This encodes CASSITGGAFDEQYF.

This clonotype was recorded at least ten times. The rearrangement uses TRBV29-1 and TRBJ2-3; 9 bases match TRBD1. The CDR3 sequence is 14 residues long. Germline values: CDR1 SQVTM, CDR2 ANQGSEA. V lost 1 base to trimming and J lost 6 bases; unmatched junction nucleotides: 5. The CDR3 nucleotides are TGCAGCGTTGAAGTGACAGGGGGAGGGGATACGCAGTATTTT. It specifies CSVEVTGGGDTQYF.

This clonotype was detected many times. The V call is TRBV4-3, the J call TRBJ2-7, with D perhaps matching TRBD1 (5 bases). From germline, CDR1 is LGHNA and CDR2 YSLEER. The CDR3 has 13 residues. V was cut by 3 bases and J by 6 bases, with 12 bases left in between. CDR3 amino acids: CASSHGSRGEQYF. The CDR3, as DNA: TGCGCCAGCAGCCACGGTTCTAGGGGCGAGCAGTACTTC.

This clonotype was recorded many times. This sequence joins TRBV11-1 and TRBJ2-2; D may be TRBD1 (5 bases). Germline CDR1 SGHAT, CDR2 FQDESV (reference sequence). V lost 3 bases to trimming and J lost 9 bases, with 11 bases between them. The CDR3 loop spans 13 amino acids. The CDR3 nucleotides are TGTGCCAGCAGCTTCGAAGGGGCGTGGGAGCTGTTTTTT. The encoded protein is CASSFEGAWELFF.

This clonotype was seen many times. In nucleotides, the CDR3 is TGTGCCTGGAGTCAGGGGGCAAGGCAGCCCCAGCATTTT. Its translation is CAWSQGARQPQHF. V and J are TRBV30 and TRBJ1-5; 8 bases are a match to TRBD1. The length of the CDR3 is 13 residues. The V gene end was trimmed by 2 bases and the J gene end by 7 bases; junction bases not matched to a gene: 4. Germline CDR1 is GTSNPN and CDR2 is SVGIG (reference sequence).

This clonotype was seen ten or more times. This chain uses TRBV7-9 with TRBJ2-2; D possibly corresponds to TRBD2 (6 bases). Trimming left V 7 bases short and J 4 bases short, with 13 bases between. This CDR3 spans 14 amino acids. Germline V lookup: CDR1 SEHNR, CDR2 FQNEAQ (reference sequence). For the CDR3, the DNA is TGTGCCAGCACCACTTGGGGGGTCACCGGGGAGCTGTTTTTT. Residues: CASTTWGVTGELFF.

This clonotype was seen ten or more times. This chain uses TRBV4-3 with TRBJ1-1, with D tentatively TRBD1 (5 bases). Trimming removed 4 bases at V and 1 base at J, with 10 bases between. From germline, CDR1 is LGHNA and CDR2 YSLEER. This CDR3 region has 14 residues. CDR3 region: CASSPHTGNTEAFF. CDR3 nucleotides: TGCGCCAGCAGCCCGCATACAGGGAACACTGAAGCTTTCTTT.

The chain has TRBV3-1 and TRBJ1-6; 7 bases are shared with TRBD1. Germline V gene data show CDR1 as LGHDT and CDR2 as YNNKEL (reference sequence). This CDR3 has 15 residues. The junction had 14 bases not matched to a gene; V was cut back by 8 bases and J by 10 bases. CDR3 amino acids: CASGPGTASSSPLHF. CDR3 bases: TGTGCCAGCGGCCCCGGGACAGCGTCCTCGTCACCCCTCCACTTT.

This clonotype occurred a few times. The gene calls are TRBV4-2 and TRBJ2-5, with TRBD2 as a possible D gene (6 bases). The germline V gene has CDR1 LGHNA and CDR2 YNFKEQ. The CDR3 spans 16 residues. The V and J ends lost 2 bases and 2 bases respectively, with 15 bases between them. CDR3 in amino acids: CASSQSANGGQETQYF. CDR3 in DNA: TGTGCCAGCAGCCAATCGGCGAACGGAGGGCAAGAGACCCAGTACTTC.

This clonotype was recorded many times. The chain carries TRBV5-1 and TRBJ1-4; 12 bases map to TRBD1. The germline gives CDR1 SGHRS, CDR2 YFSETQ. The CDR3 totals 16 residues. After removal of 7 bases from V and 10 bases from J, the junction contained 14 bases not matched to a gene. CDR3: CASAWGTGGRDGKLFF. DNA for the CDR3: TGCGCCAGCGCATGGGGGACAGGGGGCCGAGATGGAAAACTGTTTTTT.

This clonotype has ten or more counts. The chain employs TRBV6-5 and TRBJ2-3; D uncertain. The CDR3 extends over 13 amino acids. Germline loops: CDR1 MNHEY, CDR2 SVGAGI. V was clipped by 5 bases and J by 2 bases, with 8 bases between them. In nucleotides, the CDR3 is TGTGCCAGCAGTACCCACACCACAGATACGCAGTATTTT. Its translation is CASSTHTTDTQYF.